This TCR beta chain was identified in a study of T-cell memory formation after mild COVID-19 (dated by TCRdb to the early 2020s). For the wider study: TCR sequence clusters from the two donors were found to be largely donor specific. Two young, previously healthy adult volunteers, one female and one male, were included in the cohort. In a couple of donors, T-cell clones that expanded and contracted after mild COVID-19 were followed by sequencing TCRalpha and TCRbeta repertoires longitudinally.

General study outcomes and caveats: Contracting CD4+ clones appeared mostly in the CM and EM memory subsets, whereas CD8+ clones were enriched in EMRA. Balanced CD4/CD8 phenotypes were observed for clones contracting from day 15 to 85, whereas a bias towards CD4+ was observed for a second wave of clones expanding from day 15 to 37. Whether the second-wave clones peaking on day 37 were SARS-CoV-2 specific was not confirmed. The detection of some responding clones in pre-infection memory suggests that pre-existing cross-reactive memory T cells joined the SARS-CoV-2 response. Only a couple of mild cases were covered in the study, and larger cohorts including severe cases with pre-infection samples were considered necessary.

V gives up 0 bases and J gives up 1 base, and the segment between their germline ends measures 10 bases. The CDR3 numbers 15 residues from cysteine through phenylalanine. The only DNA kept is the CDR3, 45 bases in frame from the first base. CDR1 and CDR2 are read off the germline V gene as SGHRS and YFSETQ. Data came from an Illumina NovaSeq 6000. Using 5'RACE with constant-segment primers, TCRalpha and TCRbeta cDNA libraries were constructed, with sample barcodes and unique molecular identifiers added in the process. RNA was extracted from every sample with Trizol reagent. Amplification of the libraries took two PCR steps, and the second step added a second sample barcode plus Illumina TruSeq adapters. Libraries were sequenced on an Illumina NovaSeq with 2 x 150 bp paired-end reads. Per the authors' processing: With migec v1.2.7, reads were demultiplexed and then collapsed into UMI-guided consensus sequences. Using mixcr v2.1.11, the UMI consensuses were aligned to TRA and TRB V and J templates and assembled into clonotypes. Expanded or contracted clonotypes were those called significant by both edgeR and NoisET, with noise models trained on biological replicates. For edgeR calls, a false discovery rate-adjusted p below 0.01 and a log2 fold-change threshold of 1 were applied. As an exploratory analysis of dynamics, max-normalized trajectories of the 1000 most abundant clonotypes were examined by PCA with hierarchical clustering. Separately sequenced CD4+ and CD8+ repertoires were used to assign the CD4 or CD8 phenotype of responding clones. The public reads were run again by TCRdb, first through fastp at Q25 and then through MiXCR, and only productive beta chains were kept. Every CDR3 protein is listed once, alongside the most common genes and DNA of its rows. TCRdb, not the authors, supplied the V and J calls. This sample lists 190,000 or so distinct CDR3 sequences; about 20% were detected once. The ten biggest clones cover under 30% of the sample.

This clonotype has only a few counts. The antigen it recognizes is unknown. There are no base qualities to consult, and no much larger clone falls within one base. Ficoll-Paque density gradient centrifugation was used to isolate PBMCs. The TCR was taken from an adult woman who had mild COVID-19 (a few samples of this study predate the infection). The sample titles of this study are shuffled in the database, so cell type and time point are left out; the donor was told from shared clones. Sequenced material: PBMCs or a T cell subset sorted from them (not recorded which). Rearrangement joined TRBV5-1 to TRBJ2-5; the D gene cannot be named for sure. The DNA sequence reads TGCGCCAGCAGCTTGGGGCAGGCCACCCAAGAGACCCAGTACTTC. Translated, it gives CASSLGQATQETQYF.